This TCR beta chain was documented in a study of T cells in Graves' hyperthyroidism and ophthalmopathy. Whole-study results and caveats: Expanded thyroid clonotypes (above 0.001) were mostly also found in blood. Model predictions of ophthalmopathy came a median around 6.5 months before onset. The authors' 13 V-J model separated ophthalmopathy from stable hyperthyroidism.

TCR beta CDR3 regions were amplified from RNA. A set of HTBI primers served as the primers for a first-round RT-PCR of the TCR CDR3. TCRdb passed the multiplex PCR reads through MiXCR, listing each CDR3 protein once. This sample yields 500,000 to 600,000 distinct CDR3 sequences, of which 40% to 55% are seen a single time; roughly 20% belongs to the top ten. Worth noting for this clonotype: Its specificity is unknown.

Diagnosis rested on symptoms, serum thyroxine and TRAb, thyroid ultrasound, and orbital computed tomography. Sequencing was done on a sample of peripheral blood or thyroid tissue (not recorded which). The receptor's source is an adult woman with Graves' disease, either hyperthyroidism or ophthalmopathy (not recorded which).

The CDR3: CASSEFRTGGTEAFF. In DNA form, the CDR3 reads TGTGCCAGCAGTGAATTTCGGACAGGGGGCACTGAAGCTTTCTTT. The gene calls are TRBV25-1 and TRBJ1-1; 10 positions match TRBD1. Trimming cost V 1 base and J 4 bases; bases outside gene matches: 3. CDR3 size: 15 residues. Looked up from germline, CDR1 is MGHDK and CDR2 is SYGVNS.